This T cell receptor (beta chain) was recorded in a study of ipilimumab plus nivolumab after autologous stem cell transplantation. On the study more broadly: A median of about eight nivolumab and roughly 5 ipilimumab doses were given. The DLBCL cohort had primary refractory and relapsed disease, with 18-month progression-free survival of approximately 87% and 28%.

Only in-frame clones appear in the TCRdb table, and some are missing; sequencing was by immunoSEQ multiplex PCR. Altogether around 84,000 clones are present, around 80% being singletons, with the ten largest covering more than 2%. V gave up 3 bases and J gave up 3 bases, with 11 bases separating them. Germline V gene lookup returns CDR1 SEHNR and CDR2 FQNEAQ (reference sequence). This CDR3 spans 15 amino acids. The source material was PBMCs, sampled in a trial of ipilimumab plus nivolumab as post-transplant consolidation. The V call is TRBV7-9, the J call TRBJ1-4; no clear D. The clonotype was recovered from a male donor with diffuse large B-cell lymphoma. CDR3 bases: TGTGCCAGCAGCTTCTCAGGAAACCCTAATGAAAAACTGTTTTTT. It yields the protein CASSFSGNPNEKLFF.